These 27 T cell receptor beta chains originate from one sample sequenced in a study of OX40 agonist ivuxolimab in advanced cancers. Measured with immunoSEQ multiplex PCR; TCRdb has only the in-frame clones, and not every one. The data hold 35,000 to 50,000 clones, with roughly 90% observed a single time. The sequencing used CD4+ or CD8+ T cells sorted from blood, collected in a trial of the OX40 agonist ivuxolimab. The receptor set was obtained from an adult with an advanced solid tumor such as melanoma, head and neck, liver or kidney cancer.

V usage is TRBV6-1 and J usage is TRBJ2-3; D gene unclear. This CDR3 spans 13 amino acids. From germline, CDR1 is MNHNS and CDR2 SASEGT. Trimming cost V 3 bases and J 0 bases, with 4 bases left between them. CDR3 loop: CASSESSTDTQYF. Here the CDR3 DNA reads TGTGCCAGCAGTGAGAGTAGCACAGATACGCAGTATTTT.

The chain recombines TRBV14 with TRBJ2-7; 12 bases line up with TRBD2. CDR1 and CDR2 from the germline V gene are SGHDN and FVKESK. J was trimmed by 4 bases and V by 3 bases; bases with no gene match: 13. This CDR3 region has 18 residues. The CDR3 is CASSHVGASGRAAYEQYF. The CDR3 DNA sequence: TGTGCCAGCAGCCACGTTGGGGCTAGCGGGAGGGCCGCTTACGAGCAGTACTTC.

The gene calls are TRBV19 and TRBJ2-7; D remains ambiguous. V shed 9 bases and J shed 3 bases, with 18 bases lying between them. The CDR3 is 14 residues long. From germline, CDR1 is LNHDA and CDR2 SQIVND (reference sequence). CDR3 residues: CARKSVNRVYEQYF. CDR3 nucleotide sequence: TGTGCCAGGAAATCGGTAAATAGAGTCTACGAGCAGTACTTC.

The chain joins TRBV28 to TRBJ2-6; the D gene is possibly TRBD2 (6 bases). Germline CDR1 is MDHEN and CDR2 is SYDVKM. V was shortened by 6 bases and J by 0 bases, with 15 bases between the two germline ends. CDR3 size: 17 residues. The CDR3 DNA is TGTGCCAGCAGAAGAGCGGGTAGCAGCTCTGGGGCCAACGTCCTGACTTTC. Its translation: CASRRAGSSSGANVLTF.

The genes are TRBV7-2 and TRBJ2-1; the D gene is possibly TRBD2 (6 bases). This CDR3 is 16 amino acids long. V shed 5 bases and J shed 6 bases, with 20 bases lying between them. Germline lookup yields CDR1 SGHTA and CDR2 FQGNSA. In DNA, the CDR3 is TGTGCCAGCAGCGGTCCCACGGGGGTCAGGGCCAATGAGCAGTTCTTC. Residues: CASSGPTGVRANEQFF.

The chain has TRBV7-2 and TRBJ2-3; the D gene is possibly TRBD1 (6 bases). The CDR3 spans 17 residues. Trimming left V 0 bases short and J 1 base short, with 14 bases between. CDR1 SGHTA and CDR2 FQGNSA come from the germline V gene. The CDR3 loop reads CASSLAGTPWGTDTQYF. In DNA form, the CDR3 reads TGTGCCAGCAGCTTAGCGGGGACACCTTGGGGCACAGATACGCAGTATTTT.

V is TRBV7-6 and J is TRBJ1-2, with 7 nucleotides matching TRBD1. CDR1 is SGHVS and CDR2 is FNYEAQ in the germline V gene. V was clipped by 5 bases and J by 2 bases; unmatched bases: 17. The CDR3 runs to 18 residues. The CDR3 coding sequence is TGTGCCAGCAGCCCATTAGCGGGACAGAGGACACAAAACTATGGCTACACCTTC. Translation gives CASSPLAGQRTQNYGYTF.

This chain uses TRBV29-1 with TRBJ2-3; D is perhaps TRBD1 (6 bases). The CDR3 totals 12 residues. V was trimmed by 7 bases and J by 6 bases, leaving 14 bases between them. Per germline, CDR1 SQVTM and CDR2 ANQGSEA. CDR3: CSAPGQGDTQYF. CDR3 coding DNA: TGCAGCGCCCCCGGGCAGGGGGATACGCAGTATTTT.

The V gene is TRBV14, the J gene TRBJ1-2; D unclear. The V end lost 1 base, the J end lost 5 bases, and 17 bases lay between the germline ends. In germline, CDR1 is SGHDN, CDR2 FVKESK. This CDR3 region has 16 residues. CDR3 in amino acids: CASSQGAWAGIYGYTF. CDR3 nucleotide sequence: TGTGCCAGCAGCCAAGGCGCATGGGCCGGGATATATGGCTACACCTTC. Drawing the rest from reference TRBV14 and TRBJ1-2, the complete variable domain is EAGVTQFPSHSVIEKGQTVTLRCDPISGHDNLYWYRRVMGKEIKFLLHFVKESKQDESGMPNNRFLAERTGGTYSTLKVQPAELEDSGVYFCASSQGAWAGIYGYTFGSGTRLTVV.

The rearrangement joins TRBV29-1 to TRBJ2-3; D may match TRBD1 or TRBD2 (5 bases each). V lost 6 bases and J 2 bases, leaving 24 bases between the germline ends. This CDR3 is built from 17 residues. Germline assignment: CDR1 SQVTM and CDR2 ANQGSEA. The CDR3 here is CSVALMGRRTSTDTQYF. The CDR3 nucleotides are TGCAGCGTAGCCCTTATGGGACGTCGGACTTCCACAGATACGCAGTATTTT.

CDR3 DNA sequence: TGTGCCTGGAGTGAAGGGGACGCGACTGAAGCTTTCTTT. It is translated as CAWSEGDATEAFF. This chain connects TRBV30 to TRBJ1-1; possible D gene TRBD1, 5 bases. V lost 1 base and J 5 bases, leaving 11 bases between the germline ends. CDR1 is GTSNPN and CDR2 is SVGIG in the germline V gene (reference sequence). CDR3 length: 13 amino acids.

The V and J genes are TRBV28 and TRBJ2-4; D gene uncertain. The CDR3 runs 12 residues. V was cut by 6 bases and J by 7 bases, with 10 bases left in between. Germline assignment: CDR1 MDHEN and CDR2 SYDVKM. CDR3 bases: TGTGCCAGCAGGGTGGATGGGAACATTCAGTACTTC. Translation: CASRVDGNIQYF.

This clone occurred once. The CDR3 reads CASSSLADNPSEQYF. The CDR3 DNA sequence: TGTGCCAGCAGCTCTCTAGCGGACAACCCCTCCGAGCAGTACTTC. The V and J genes are TRBV5-5 and TRBJ2-7; TRBD2 matches at 7 bases. CDR3 length equals 15 residues. Germline trimming cut 3 bases from V and 6 bases from J; bases unmatched to any gene: 12. From germline, CDR1 is SGHKS and CDR2 YYEKEE (reference sequence).

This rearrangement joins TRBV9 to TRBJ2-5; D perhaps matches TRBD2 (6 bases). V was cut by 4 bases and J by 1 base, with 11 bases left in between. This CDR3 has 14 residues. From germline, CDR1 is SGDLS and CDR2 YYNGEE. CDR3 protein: CASSRTTFQETQYF. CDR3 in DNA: TGTGCCAGCAGCCGGACTACCTTCCAAGAGACCCAGTACTTC.

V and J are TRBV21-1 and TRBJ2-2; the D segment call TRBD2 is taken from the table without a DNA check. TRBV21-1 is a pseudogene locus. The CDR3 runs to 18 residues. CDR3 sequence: CASSKGRTSGRGTGELFF. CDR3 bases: TGTGCCAGCAGCAAAGGTAGGACTAGCGGGAGAGGGACCGGGGAGCTGTTTTTT.

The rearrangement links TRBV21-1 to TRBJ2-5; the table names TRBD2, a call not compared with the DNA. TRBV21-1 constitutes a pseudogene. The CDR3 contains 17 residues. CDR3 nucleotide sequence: TGTGCCAGCAGCACCGGACTAGCGGGAGGGGAGGAAGAGACCCAGTACTTC. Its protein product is CASSTGLAGGEEETQYF.

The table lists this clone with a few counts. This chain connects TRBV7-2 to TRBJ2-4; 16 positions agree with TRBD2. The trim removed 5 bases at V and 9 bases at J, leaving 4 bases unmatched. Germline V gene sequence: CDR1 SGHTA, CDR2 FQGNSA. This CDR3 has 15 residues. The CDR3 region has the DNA TGTGCCAGCAGCGTGGGACTAGCGGGAGGGGGCATTCAGTACTTC. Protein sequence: CASSVGLAGGGIQYF. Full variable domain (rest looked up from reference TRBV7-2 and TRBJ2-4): GAGVSQSPSNKVTEKGKDVELRCDPISGHTALYWYRQSLGQGLEFLIYFQGNSAPDKSGLPSDRFSAERTGGSVSTLTIQRTQQEDSAVYLCASSVGLAGGGIQYFGAGTRLSVL.

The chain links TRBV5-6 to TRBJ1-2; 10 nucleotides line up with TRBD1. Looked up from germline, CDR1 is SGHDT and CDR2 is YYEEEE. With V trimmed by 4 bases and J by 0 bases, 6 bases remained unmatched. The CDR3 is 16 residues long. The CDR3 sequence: CASSAGDRGANYGYTF. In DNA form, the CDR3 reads TGTGCCAGCAGCGCAGGGGACAGGGGAGCTAACTATGGCTACACCTTC. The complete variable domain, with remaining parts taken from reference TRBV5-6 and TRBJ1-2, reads DAGVTQSPTHLIKTRGQQVTLRCSPKSGHDTVSWYQQALGQGPQFIFQYYEEEERQRGNFPDRFSGHQFPNYSSELNVNALLLGDSALYLCASSAGDRGANYGYTFGSGTRLTVV.

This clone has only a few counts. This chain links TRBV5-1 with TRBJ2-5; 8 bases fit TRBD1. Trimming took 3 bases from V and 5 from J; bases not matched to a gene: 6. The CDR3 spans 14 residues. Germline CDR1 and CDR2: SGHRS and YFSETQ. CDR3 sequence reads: CASSWQGARETQYF. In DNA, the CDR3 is TGCGCCAGCAGCTGGCAGGGGGCACGGGAGACCCAGTACTTC.

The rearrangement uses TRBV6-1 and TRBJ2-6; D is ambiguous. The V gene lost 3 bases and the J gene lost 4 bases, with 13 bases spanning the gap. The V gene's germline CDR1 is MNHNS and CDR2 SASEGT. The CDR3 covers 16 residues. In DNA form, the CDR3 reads TGTGCCAGCAGTGATTACAGCACCCTCGGGGCCAACGTCCTGACTTTC. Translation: CASSDYSTLGANVLTF.

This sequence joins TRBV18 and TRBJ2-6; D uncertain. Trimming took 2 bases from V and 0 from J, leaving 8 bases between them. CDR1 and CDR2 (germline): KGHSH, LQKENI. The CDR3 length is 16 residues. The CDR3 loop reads CASSPIGNSGANVLTF. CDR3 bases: TGTGCCAGCTCACCAATTGGGAACTCTGGGGCCAACGTCCTGACTTTC.

The CDR3 loop reads CASSFQETGANVLTF. CDR3 in DNA: TGCGCCAGCAGCTTCCAAGAGACCGGGGCCAACGTCCTGACTTTC. The chain joins TRBV5-1 to TRBJ2-6, with D unresolved. CDR3 size: 15 residues. V lost 2 bases, J lost 4 bases, and 10 bases lay in between. Germline CDR1 is SGHRS and CDR2 is YFSETQ.

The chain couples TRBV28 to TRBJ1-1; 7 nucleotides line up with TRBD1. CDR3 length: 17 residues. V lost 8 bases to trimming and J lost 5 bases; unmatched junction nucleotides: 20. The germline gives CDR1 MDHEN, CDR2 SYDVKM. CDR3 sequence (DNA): TGTGCCAGCCCCCCATGGACAGGTCAAGGGATTAAGACTGAAGCTTTCTTT. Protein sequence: CASPPWTGQGIKTEAFF.

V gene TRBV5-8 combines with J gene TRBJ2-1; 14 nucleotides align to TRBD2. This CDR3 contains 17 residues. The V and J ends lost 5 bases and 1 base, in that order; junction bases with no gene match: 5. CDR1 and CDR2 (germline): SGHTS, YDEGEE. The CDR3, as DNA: TGTGCCAGCAGGACGGGACTAGCGGGAGTGTCCTACAATGAGCAGTTCTTC. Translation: CASRTGLAGVSYNEQFF.

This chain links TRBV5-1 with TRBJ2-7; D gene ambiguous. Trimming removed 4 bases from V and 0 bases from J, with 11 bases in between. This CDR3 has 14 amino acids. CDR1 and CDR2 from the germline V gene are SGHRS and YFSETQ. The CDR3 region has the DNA TGCGCCAGCAGCAATCCTCGCCACTCCTACGAGCAGTACTTC. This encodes CASSNPRHSYEQYF.

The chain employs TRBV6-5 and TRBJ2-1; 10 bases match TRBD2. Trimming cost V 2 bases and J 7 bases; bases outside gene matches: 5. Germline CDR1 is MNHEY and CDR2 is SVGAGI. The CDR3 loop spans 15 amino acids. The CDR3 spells CASSYIPSGSNEQFF. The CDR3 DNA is TGTGCCAGCAGTTACATTCCTAGCGGGAGTAATGAGCAGTTCTTC.

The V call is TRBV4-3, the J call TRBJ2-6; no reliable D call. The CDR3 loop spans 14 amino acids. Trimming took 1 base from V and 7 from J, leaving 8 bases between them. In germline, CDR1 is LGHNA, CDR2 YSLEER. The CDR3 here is CASSQVIGANVLTF. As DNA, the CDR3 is TGCGCCAGCAGCCAAGTAATTGGAGCCAACGTCCTGACTTTC.